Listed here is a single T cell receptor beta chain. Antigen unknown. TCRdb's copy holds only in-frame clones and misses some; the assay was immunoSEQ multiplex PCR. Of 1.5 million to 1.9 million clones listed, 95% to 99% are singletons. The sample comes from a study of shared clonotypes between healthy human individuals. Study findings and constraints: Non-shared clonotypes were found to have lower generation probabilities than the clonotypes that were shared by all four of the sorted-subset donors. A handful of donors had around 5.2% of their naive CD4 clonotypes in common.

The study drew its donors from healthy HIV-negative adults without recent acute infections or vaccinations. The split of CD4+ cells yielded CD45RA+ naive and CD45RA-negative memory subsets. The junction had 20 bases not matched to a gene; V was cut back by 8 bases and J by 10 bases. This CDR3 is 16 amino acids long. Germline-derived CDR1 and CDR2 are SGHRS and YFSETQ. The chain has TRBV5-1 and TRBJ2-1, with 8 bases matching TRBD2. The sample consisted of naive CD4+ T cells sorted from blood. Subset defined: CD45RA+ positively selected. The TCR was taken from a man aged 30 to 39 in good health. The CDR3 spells CASDPGLGVFIGEQFF. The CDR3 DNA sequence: TGCGCCAGTGATCCGGGACTAGGGGTGTTTATAGGAGAGCAGTTCTTC. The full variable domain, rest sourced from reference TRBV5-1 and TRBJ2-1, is KAGVTQTPRYLIKTRGQQVTLSCSPISGHRSVSWYQQTPGQGLQFLFEYFSETQRNKGNFPGRFSGRQFSNSRSEMNVSTLELGDSALYLCASDPGLGVFIGEQFFGPGTRLTVL.